A single sample is the source of the 25 T cell receptor beta chains below, sequenced in a study of beta chain features in type 1 diabetes. Study results and limitations: TCRB CDR3s from Type 1 diabetes patients were moderately but significantly shorter in all four CD4+ subsets.

These TCRs' antigens remain unknown. Sequencing targeted expressed TCRB transcripts, as all isolated RNA had been reverse transcribed. Clones were sequenced by immunoSEQ multiplex PCR, and TCRdb holds only the in-frame ones, with some missing. The sample lists more than 300,000 clones, 8.5% to 10% occurring once. The sample taken for sequencing was central memory CD4+ T cells from blood. These receptors originate from a man between 25 and 39 years old with type 1 diabetes.

This clone was found a few times. V usage is TRBV27 and J usage is TRBJ2-2; 11 nucleotides match TRBD1. Germline V gene lookup returns CDR1 MNHEY and CDR2 SMNVEV (reference sequence). Trimming took 5 bases from V and 5 from J; bases not matched to a gene: 4. This CDR3 has 15 residues. The CDR3 region is CASSPWDRGTGELFF. CDR3 sequence (DNA): TGTGCCAGCAGTCCCTGGGACAGGGGGACCGGGGAGCTGTTTTTT.

Concerning this clone itself: Additional DNA sequences in this sample encode the identical CDR3. The rearrangement uses TRBV5-1 and TRBJ2-5, with D uncertain. The CDR3 is made up of 14 amino acids. Germline CDR1 reads SGHRS; CDR2 reads YFSETQ. V was shortened by 0 bases and J by 2 bases, with 8 bases between the two germline ends. DNA of the CDR3: TGCGCCAGCAGCTTGGCCTCAAGGCAAGAGACCCAGTACTTC. Translating it yields CASSLASRQETQYF.

V is TRBV5-8 and J is TRBJ2-1; D unresolved. Per the germline V gene, CDR1 is SGHTS and CDR2 is YDEGEE. Trimming left V 1 base short and J 0 bases short, with 14 bases between. The CDR3 runs to 17 residues. The CDR3 DNA follows: TGTGCCAGCAGCTTGAATATAGGTTCAAGCTCCTACAATGAGCAGTTCTTC. Its translation: CASSLNIGSSSYNEQFF.

The rearrangement links TRBV4-3 to TRBJ2-2; D gene uncertain. The V and J ends lost 4 bases and 2 bases respectively, with 17 bases between them. The CDR3 totals 17 residues. The germline gives CDR1 LGHNA, CDR2 YSLEER. The CDR3 bases are TGCGCCAGCAGCCCTCAGGTTAAAGCGTTTAACACCGGGGAGCTGTTTTTT. Residues: CASSPQVKAFNTGELFF.

This sequence joins TRBV6-5 and TRBJ2-5; D gene uncertain. Germline V CDR1 and CDR2: MNHEY, SVGAGI. The CDR3 has 15 amino acids. V dropped 2 bases and J dropped 5 bases, with 15 bases sitting between them. The CDR3 region has the DNA TGTGCCAGCAGTTACGGACCAACCTTTGGGGAGACCCAGTACTTC. Residues: CASSYGPTFGETQYF.

This clone occurred many times. The rearrangement uses TRBV11-1 and TRBJ2-1; no definite D call. This CDR3 spans 14 amino acids. CDR1 and CDR2 (germline): SGHAT, FQDESV (reference sequence). Deletions cut 3 bases from V and 6 bases from J, with 12 bases between. In DNA, the CDR3 is TGTGCCAGCAGCTTCGCCGCCGTAAGCAATGAGCAGTTCTTC. It yields the protein CASSFAAVSNEQFF. The variable domain in full, with the rest retrieved from reference TRBV11-1 and TRBJ2-1, is EAEVAQSPRYKITEKSQAVAFWCDPISGHATLYWYRQILGQGPELLVQFQDESVVDDSQLPKDRFSAERLKGVDSTLKIQPAELGDSAMYLCASSFAAVSNEQFFGPGTRLTVL.

This clone has only a few counts. The chain recombines TRBV7-2 with TRBJ2-2, with D perhaps TRBD1 (8 bases). The germline V and J ends were trimmed by 5 bases and 4 bases, with 14 bases remaining between them. In germline, CDR1 is SGHTA, CDR2 FQGNSA. The CDR3 length is 15 residues. The CDR3 loop reads CASSPQGGSTGELFF. CDR3 bases: TGTGCCAGCAGCCCACAGGGGGGGAGCACCGGGGAGCTGTTTTTT. The full variable domain, with the rest looked up from reference TRBV7-2 and TRBJ2-2, is GAGVSQSPSNKVTEKGKDVELRCDPISGHTALYWYRQSLGQGLEFLIYFQGNSAPDKSGLPSDRFSAERTGGSVSTLTIQRTQQEDSAVYLCASSPQGGSTGELFFGEGSRLTVL.

This clone occurred a few times. The V gene is TRBV30, the J gene TRBJ2-2; D perhaps matches TRBD2 (6 bases). V was pared by 5 bases and J by 0 bases, with 13 bases between. This CDR3 is 15 amino acids long. Germline CDR1 and CDR2: GTSNPN and SVGIG (reference sequence). DNA of the CDR3: TGTGCCTGGGCCATGGGACTTTCGAACACCGGGGAGCTGTTTTTT. It translates to CAWAMGLSNTGELFF. The variable domain in full, completed from reference TRBV30 and TRBJ2-2, reads SQTIHQWPATLVQPVGSPLSLECTVEGTSNPNLYWYRQAAGRGLQLLFYSVGIGQISSEVPQNLSASRPQDRQFILSSKKLLLSDSGFYLCAWAMGLSNTGELFFGEGSRLTVL.

This clone was found a few times. This chain connects TRBV30 to TRBJ2-3; weak D call: TRBD2 (5 bases). Germline loops: CDR1 GTSNPN, CDR2 SVGIG (reference sequence). The CDR3 is 14 amino acids. Trimming took off 3 bases at V and 0 bases at J, with 10 bases between the two ends. CDR3: CAWRIGVSTDTQYF. CDR3 in DNA: TGTGCCTGGAGAATCGGGGTTAGCACAGATACGCAGTATTTT.

V and J are TRBV2 and TRBJ2-7, with D tentatively TRBD1 or TRBD2 (6 bases each). V was clipped by 3 bases and J by 1 base, with 10 bases between them. The V gene's germline CDR1 is SNHLY and CDR2 FYNNEI. The CDR3 extends over 14 amino acids. CDR3 coding DNA: TGTGCCAGCAGTGATTGGGGGGCATCCTACGAGCAGTACTTC. Its translation: CASSDWGASYEQYF.

This clone was detected many times. This sequence joins TRBV5-4 and TRBJ2-2, with a possible D match to TRBD1 (5 bases). Germline CDR1 SGHNT, CDR2 YYREEE (reference sequence). V dropped 4 bases and J dropped 7 bases, with 11 bases sitting between them. The CDR3 loop spans 13 amino acids. CDR3 sequence: CASSVQGGGELFF. Written as DNA, the CDR3 is TGTGCCAGCAGCGTCCAGGGTGGCGGGGAGCTGTTTTTT.

Ten or more counts support this clone. The chain has TRBV21-1 and TRBJ1-1; the table's D gene call, TRBD1, was not cross checked with the DNA. TRBV21-1 is labeled a pseudogene. The CDR3 loop spans 14 amino acids. The CDR3 nucleotides read TGTGCCAGCAGCAAACCAGGGTGGCGCACTGAAGCTTTCTTT. Protein sequence: CASSKPGWRTEAFF.

This clone was recorded a few times. The chain couples TRBV30 to TRBJ2-7; maybe TRBD1 (5 bases). Trimming removed 3 bases from V and 5 bases from J, with 11 bases in between. The CDR3 spans 12 residues. CDR1 GTSNPN and CDR2 SVGIG come from the germline V gene (reference sequence). The CDR3 nucleotides are TGTGCCTGGAGCACAGGTCCCCACGAGCAGTACTTC. This translates into CAWSTGPHEQYF.

This clone was observed a handful of times. The V and J genes are TRBV28 and TRBJ2-7; D might be TRBD1 (6 bases). The CDR3 length is 14 residues. In germline, CDR1 is MDHEN, CDR2 SYDVKM. The germline V and J ends were trimmed by 3 bases and 3 bases, with 12 bases remaining between them. This CDR3 reads CASSLQGTFYEQYF. The CDR3 region has the DNA TGTGCCAGCAGTTTGCAGGGGACCTTCTACGAGCAGTACTTC.

This clone was seen more than once but under ten times. At one end, the junction sequence differs from germline, possibly due to a read error. This chain links TRBV5-4 with TRBJ2-5; D may be TRBD1 (5 bases). The CDR3 is 15 residues long. The V gene's germline CDR1 is SGHNT and CDR2 YYREEE (reference sequence). The CDR3 region has the DNA TGCGCCAGCAGCCAAACTCAGGGCTCTTATGAGACCCAGTACTTC. This encodes CASSQTQGSYETQYF.

The chain has TRBV27 and TRBJ2-7; the match to TRBD2 covers 7 bases. Germline V gene lookup returns CDR1 MNHEY and CDR2 SMNVEV (reference sequence). The V segment lost 3 bases and the J segment 1 base; nucleotides outside the gene matches: 9. The CDR3 length is 16 residues. The CDR3 region is CASSLRGGLGSYEQYF. CDR3 coding DNA: TGTGCCAGCAGTTTGCGTGGAGGACTAGGTTCCTACGAGCAGTACTTC.

The V call is TRBV18, the J call TRBJ2-5, with D perhaps TRBD1 (5 bases). Germline-derived CDR1 and CDR2 are KGHSH and LQKENI. There are 14 residues in the CDR3. V gave up 3 bases and J gave up 5 bases, with 13 bases separating them. This chain's CDR3 is CASSPSGSGETQYF. CDR3 bases: TGTGCCAGCTCACCCTCAGGGTCCGGCGAGACCCAGTACTTC.

This clone occurred a few times. V usage is TRBV5-1 and J usage is TRBJ2-1; D remains unclear. Trimming took off 4 bases at V and 2 bases at J, with 13 bases between the two ends. The germline V gene encodes CDR1 SGHRS and CDR2 YFSETQ. The CDR3 sequence is 15 residues long. CDR3 residues: CASSHQADAYNEQFF. Here the CDR3 DNA reads TGCGCCAGCAGCCACCAGGCAGACGCCTACAATGAGCAGTTCTTC.

The chain is built from TRBV7-2 and TRBJ1-3, with D perhaps matching TRBD1 (5 bases). The CDR3 is 13 amino acids. V lost 5 bases and J 5 bases, leaving 10 bases between the germline ends. CDR1 is SGHTA and CDR2 is FQGNSA in the germline V gene. This chain's CDR3 is CASSGGSRNTIYF. The CDR3 coding sequence is TGTGCCAGCAGCGGGGGGAGCAGAAACACCATATATTTT.

This clone was seen many times. This chain joins TRBV27 and TRBJ2-4; D is perhaps TRBD1 (6 bases). This CDR3 has 14 residues. Germline lookup yields CDR1 MNHEY and CDR2 SMNVEV (reference sequence). V lost 8 bases and J lost 6, with 17 bases in between. The CDR3 DNA sequence: TGTGCCAGCGGGCGATCAGGGGCCGTAAACATTCAGTACTTC. This encodes CASGRSGAVNIQYF.

V usage is TRBV5-6 and J usage is TRBJ2-1; 8 positions agree with TRBD1. The V gene's germline CDR1 is SGHDT and CDR2 YYEEEE. Trimming at V came to 2 bases and at J to 13 bases, leaving 5 bases not matched to a gene. The CDR3 is made up of 12 amino acids. The CDR3 here is CASSFRDRGQFF. DNA of the CDR3: TGTGCCAGCAGCTTTCGTGACAGGGGTCAGTTCTTC.

This clone occurred a few times. The V gene is TRBV19, the J gene TRBJ2-4; no definite D call. Germline values: CDR1 LNHDA, CDR2 SQIVND (reference sequence). V lost 3 bases and J 6 bases, leaving 12 bases between the germline ends. The CDR3 loop spans 14 amino acids. Written as DNA, the CDR3 is TGTGCCAGTAGTATTCAGTTGGGATCAAACATTCAGTACTTC. Amino acids: CASSIQLGSNIQYF.

This clone showed up just a few times. V is TRBV18 and J is TRBJ2-1; 10 positions agree with TRBD2. This CDR3 spans 15 amino acids. J was trimmed by 5 bases and V by 5 bases; bases with no gene match: 6. Germline V gene data show CDR1 as KGHSH and CDR2 as LQKENI. CDR3 sequence: CASSTSSGRDNEQFF. CDR3 DNA: TGTGCCAGCTCAACCTCTAGCGGGAGAGACAATGAGCAGTTCTTC.

This clone appeared a few times. The chain carries TRBV21-1 and TRBJ2-2; the table's D call, TRBD1, was not checked against the DNA. TRBV21-1 has pseudogene status. This CDR3 contains 17 residues. The CDR3 here is CASSKLGHKLNTGELFF. The CDR3 DNA is TGTGCCAGCAGCAAATTGGGACACAAGCTGAACACCGGGGAGCTGTTTTTT.

This clone has just a few counts. This chain joins TRBV5-4 and TRBJ2-7; 11 nucleotides match TRBD2. This CDR3 spans 16 amino acids. J gave up 1 base and V 2 bases, and 5 bases lay outside the gene matches. Germline CDR1 and CDR2: SGHNT and YYREEE (reference sequence). This CDR3 is CASSFAGTSGSYEQYF. CDR3 coding DNA: TGTGCCAGCAGCTTCGCCGGGACTAGCGGATCCTACGAGCAGTACTTC.